This T cell receptor (beta chain) was sequenced for a study of post-analysis software for immune sequencing data. Concerning this clonotype: Its specificity is not known.

Unique molecular identifiers featured in each of the TCR beta cDNA libraries. Each CDR3 protein gets one entry after TCRdb re-called the PCR reads with MiXCR. The sample consists of some 500,000 distinct CDR3 sequences, under 55% of them appearing once. Trimming shortened V by 3 bases and J by 4 bases, and 23 bases separated the two germline ends. This CDR3 has 18 amino acids. From germline, CDR1 is SEHNR and CDR2 FQNEAQ (reference sequence). Study results and caveats: Patients had higher frequencies than controls of about 5 TRBV segments, including TRBV5-6, TRBV5-1 and TRBV20-1.

The sequencing input was blood. V and J are TRBV7-9 and TRBJ2-3; TRBD2 might be the D (6 bases). The clonotype originates from a girl between 10 and 17 years old with multiple sclerosis. CDR3 region: CASSLGLLRAGSADTQYF. CDR3 sequence (DNA): TGTGCCAGCAGCTTGGGCCTTCTCAGGGCGGGGAGCGCAGATACGCAGTATTTT.